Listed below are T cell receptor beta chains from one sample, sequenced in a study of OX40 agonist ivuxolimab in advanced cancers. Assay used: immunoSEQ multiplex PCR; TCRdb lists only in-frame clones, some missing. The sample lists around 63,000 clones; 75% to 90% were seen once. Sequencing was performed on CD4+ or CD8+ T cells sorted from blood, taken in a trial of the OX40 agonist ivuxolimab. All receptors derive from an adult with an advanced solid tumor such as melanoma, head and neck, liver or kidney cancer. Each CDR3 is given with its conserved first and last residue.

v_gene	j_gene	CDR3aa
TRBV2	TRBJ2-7	CASRARLAGSDEQYF
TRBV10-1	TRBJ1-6	CASSESRDLNSPLHF
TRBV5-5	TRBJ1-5	CASSRTGLNQPQHF
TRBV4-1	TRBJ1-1	CASSQVRWRQTVLNTEAFF
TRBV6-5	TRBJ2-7	CASTVLVGTTYEQYF
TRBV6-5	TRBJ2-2	CASSYSWADTGELFF
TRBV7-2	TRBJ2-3	CASSSTDTQYF
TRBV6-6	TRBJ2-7	CASSYSAAGSYEQYF
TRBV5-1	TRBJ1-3	CASSLGSLASGNTIYF
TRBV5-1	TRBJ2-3	CASSGIGDADTQYF
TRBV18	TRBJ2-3	CASSRSGTGSTDTQYF
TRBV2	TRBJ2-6	CASSELKPGANVLTF
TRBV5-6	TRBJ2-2	CASSLEVTSLTGELFF
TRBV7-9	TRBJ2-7	CASSPYMGRAHEQYF
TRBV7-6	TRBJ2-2	CASSSLGGAAGELFF
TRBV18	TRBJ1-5	CASSLGQGDNQPQHF
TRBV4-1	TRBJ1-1	CASSAQGMNTEAFF
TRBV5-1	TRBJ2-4	CASSLGSTKNIQYF
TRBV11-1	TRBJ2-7	CASSSTNSYEQYF
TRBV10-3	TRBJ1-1	CAISPGWSLNTEAFF
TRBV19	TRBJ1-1	CASSNWFRDTEAFF
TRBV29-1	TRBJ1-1	CSVGQMNTEAFF
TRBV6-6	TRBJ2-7	CASRRLTSNEQYF
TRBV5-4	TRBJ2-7	CASSLVGEQYF